A single T cell receptor beta chain is shown here with its context. Antigen: not known. A read error may produce the germline difference seen at one junction end. The data are from a study of CD8 T cells in ankylosing spondylitis. Study-level findings and limits: What seemed typical of ankylosing spondylitis blood was a TCR beta motif built from fewer than ten highly homologous variants. Reportedly, significant enrichment of disease-linked clones occurred in matched ankylosing spondylitis synovial fluid.

Using quantitative 5'-RACE with molecular barcodes, the authors made TCR beta libraries. One entry per CDR3 protein, called by TCRdb with MiXCR from the 5' RACE reads. The sample lists fewer than 500,000 distinct CDR3 sequences, approximately 20% occurring once. The length of the CDR3 is 15 residues. The gene calls are TRBV12-3 or TRBV12-4 and TRBJ2-3; 11 bases match TRBD2. The sequenced material came from blood, either unsorted or a sorted T cell fraction (not recorded which). This clonotype originated in a male donor with ankylosing spondylitis. In DNA, the CDR3 is TGTGCCAGCAGTTTAGGGCTAGCGGGAGGTGATACGCAGTGTTTT. As protein: CASSLGLAGGDTQCF.